The 7 T cell receptor beta chains below all came from one sample that was sequenced in a study of T cell responses to AZD1222 COVID-19 vaccine. Here immunoSEQ multiplex PCR was the method, and the copy in TCRdb shows in-frame clones only, minus some. Found here are more than 70,000 clones, roughly 90% of them singletons; the top ten hold about 5.5%. The source material was peripheral blood, sampled on day 0 of MenACWY control vaccination. All receptors come from an adult in good health.

This chain links TRBV11-2 with TRBJ1-2, with 7 bases aligning to TRBD1. In germline, CDR1 is SGHAT, CDR2 FQNNGV. V trimming: 6 bases; J trimming: 5 bases; junction bases outside the gene matches: 12. The length of the CDR3 is 15 residues. This CDR3 is CASSLTTDRSYGYTF. The DNA of the CDR3 is TGTGCCAGCAGTCTTACTACGGACAGGTCATATGGCTACACCTTC.

The CDR3 DNA is TGTGCCAGCAGTACCGGGCCTCAGAATCAGCCCCAGCATTTT. Its translation: CASSTGPQNQPQHF. The V call is TRBV6-5, the J call TRBJ1-5; D gene unclear. V was trimmed by 5 bases and J by 4 bases, leaving 12 bases between them. The CDR3 is made up of 14 amino acids. Germline V lookup: CDR1 MNHEY, CDR2 SVGAGI.

The CDR3 is CASSDTGGSSYTF. The CDR3 nucleotides are TGTGCCAGCAGCGATACAGGGGGCTCCAGCTACACCTTC. The V and J genes are TRBV6-4 and TRBJ1-2, with 9 bases fitting TRBD1. Unmatched junction bases numbered 8, after V lost 6 bases and J lost 9 bases. This CDR3 contains 13 residues. Per germline, CDR1 MRHNA and CDR2 SNTAGT.

The V call is TRBV21-1, the J call TRBJ1-2; no DNA check was done on the table's D call, TRBD1. TRBV21-1 is a documented pseudogene. The CDR3 is 16 residues long. Here the CDR3 reads CASSILQVYDSYGYTF. CDR3 sequence (DNA): TGTGCCAGCAGCATACTACAGGTTTATGACTCCTATGGCTACACCTTC.

The chain uses TRBV2 and TRBJ2-1, with D perhaps TRBD2 (5 bases). Trimming removed 8 bases at V and 15 bases at J, with 17 bases between. The germline CDR1 and CDR2 sequences are SNHLY and FYNNEI. The CDR3 spans 11 residues. The CDR3: CASSREGLPFF. CDR3 in DNA: TGTGCCAGCTCTCGGGAAGGGCTACCGTTCTTC. Full variable domain (rest looked up from reference TRBV2 and TRBJ2-1): EPEVTQTPSHQVTQMGQEVILRCVPISNHLYFYWYRQILGQKVEFLVSFYNNEISEKSEIFDDQFSVERPDGSNFTLKIRSTKLEDSAMYFCASSREGLPFFGPGTRLTVL.

The rearrangement links TRBV6-2 or TRBV6-3 to TRBJ2-7; maybe TRBD1 (6 bases). Trimming cost V 4 bases and J 7 bases, with 11 bases left between them. CDR3 length: 12 residues. CDR1 MNHEY and CDR2 SVGEGT come from the germline V gene. The CDR3, as DNA: TGTGCCAGCAGTTCACAGGGCTGGGAGCAGTACTTC. Amino acid sequence: CASSSQGWEQYF.

The chain is built from TRBV12-3 or TRBV12-4 and TRBJ2-7, with D perhaps matching TRBD1 (6 bases). V was pared by 1 base and J by 6 bases, with 10 bases between. The CDR3 is 13 residues long. The CDR3 reads CASSLGRQAEQYF. The CDR3 DNA follows: TGTGCCAGCAGTTTAGGCCGACAGGCCGAGCAGTACTTC.